This T cell receptor beta chain was found in a study of blood T cell repertoires in COVID-19. Study overall: Sites across the United States, Italy and Spain contributed samples from acute and convalescent COVID-19.

Sequenced by immunoSEQ multiplex PCR; TCRdb stores in-frame clones only, minus some. The profile covers around 370,000 clones, with roughly 89% appearing a single time and less than 3.5% taken by the ten largest. Only one count was recorded for this clone. Per germline, CDR1 LNHDA and CDR2 SQIVND (reference sequence). With 3 bases removed from V and 4 bases from J, the gap between germline ends came to 9 bases. The CDR3 sequence is 13 residues long. The chain is built from TRBV19 and TRBJ1-2; D gene uncertain. This receptor was taken from a woman between 18 and 29 years old who had recovered from COVID-19. Sequenced: peripheral blood. The CDR3 DNA sequence: TGTGCCAGTAGTATGGGCGGAGGCTATGGCTACACCTTC. Protein: CASSMGGGYGYTF.